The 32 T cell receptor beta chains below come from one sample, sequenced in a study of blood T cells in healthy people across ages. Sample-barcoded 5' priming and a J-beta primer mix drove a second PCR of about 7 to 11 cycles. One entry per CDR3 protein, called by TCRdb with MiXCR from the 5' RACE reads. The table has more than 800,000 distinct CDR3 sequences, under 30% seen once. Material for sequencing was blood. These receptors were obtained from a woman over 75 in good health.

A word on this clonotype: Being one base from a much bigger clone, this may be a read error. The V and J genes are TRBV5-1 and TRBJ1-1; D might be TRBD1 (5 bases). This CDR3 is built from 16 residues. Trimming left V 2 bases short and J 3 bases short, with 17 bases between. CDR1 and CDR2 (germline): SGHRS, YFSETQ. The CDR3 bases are TGCGCCAGCAGCTTTTTGGGACTGGGGAGGGACACTGAAGCTTTCTTT. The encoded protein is CASSFLGLGRDTEAFF.

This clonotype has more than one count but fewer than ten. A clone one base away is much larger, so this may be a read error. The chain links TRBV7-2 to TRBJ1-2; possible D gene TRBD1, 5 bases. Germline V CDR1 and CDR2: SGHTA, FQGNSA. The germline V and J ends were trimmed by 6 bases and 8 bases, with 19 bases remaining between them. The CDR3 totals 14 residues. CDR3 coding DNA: TGTGCCAGCAGTTCAATCAGGGTGCGGGGCGGCTACACCTTC. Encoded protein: CASSSIRVRGGYTF. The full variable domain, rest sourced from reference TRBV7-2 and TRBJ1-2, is GAGVSQSPSNKVTEKGKDVELRCDPISGHTALYWYRQSLGQGLEFLIYFQGNSAPDKSGLPSDRFSAERTGGSVSTLTIQRTQQEDSAVYLCASSSIRVRGGYTFGSGTRLTVV.

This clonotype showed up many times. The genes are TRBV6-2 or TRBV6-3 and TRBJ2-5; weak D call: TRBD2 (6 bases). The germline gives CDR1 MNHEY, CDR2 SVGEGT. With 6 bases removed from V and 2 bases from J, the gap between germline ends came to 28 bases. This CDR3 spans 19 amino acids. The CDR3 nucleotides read TGTGCCAGCAGCAAAGGACTATTGGCGGGGAGATTTGGTCAAGAGACCCAGTACTTC. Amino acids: CASSKGLLAGRFGQETQYF.

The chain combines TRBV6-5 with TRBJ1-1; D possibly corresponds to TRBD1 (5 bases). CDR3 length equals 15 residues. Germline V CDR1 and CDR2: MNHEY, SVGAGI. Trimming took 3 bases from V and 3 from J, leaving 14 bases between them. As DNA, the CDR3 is TGTGCCAGCAGTTATTCCTTCCGAGGGGACACTGAAGCTTTCTTT. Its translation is CASSYSFRGDTEAFF.

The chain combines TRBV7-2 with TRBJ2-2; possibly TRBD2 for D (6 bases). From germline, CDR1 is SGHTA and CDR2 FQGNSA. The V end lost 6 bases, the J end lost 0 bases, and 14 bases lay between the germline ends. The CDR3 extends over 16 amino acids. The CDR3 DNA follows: TGTGCCAGCAGAAAGGGCGGGACCGCGAACACCGGGGAGCTGTTTTTT. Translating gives CASRKGGTANTGELFF.

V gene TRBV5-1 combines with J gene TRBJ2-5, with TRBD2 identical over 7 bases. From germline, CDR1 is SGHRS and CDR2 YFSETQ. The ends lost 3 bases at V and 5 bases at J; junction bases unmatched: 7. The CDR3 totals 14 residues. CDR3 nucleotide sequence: TGCGCCAGCAGCTACCGGGGGGAACAGGAGACCCAGTACTTC. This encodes CASSYRGEQETQYF.

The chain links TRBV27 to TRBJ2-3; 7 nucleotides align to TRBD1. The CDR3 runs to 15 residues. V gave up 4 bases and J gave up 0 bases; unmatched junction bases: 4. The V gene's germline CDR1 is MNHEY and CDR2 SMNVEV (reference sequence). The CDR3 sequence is CASSSGQVSTDTQYF. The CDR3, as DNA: TGTGCCAGCAGTTCCGGACAGGTCAGCACAGATACGCAGTATTTT.

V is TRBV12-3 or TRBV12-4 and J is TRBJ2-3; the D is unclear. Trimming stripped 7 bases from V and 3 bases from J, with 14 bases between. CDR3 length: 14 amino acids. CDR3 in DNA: TGTGCCAGCACTAACGAGATAAGGACAGATACGCAGTATTTT. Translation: CASTNEIRTDTQYF.

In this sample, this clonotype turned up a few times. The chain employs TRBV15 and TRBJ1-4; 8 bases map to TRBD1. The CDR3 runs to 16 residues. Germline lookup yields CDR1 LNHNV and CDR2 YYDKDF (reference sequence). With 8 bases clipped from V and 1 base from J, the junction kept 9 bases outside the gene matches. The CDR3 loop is CATATGQEKTNEKLFF. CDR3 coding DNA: TGTGCCACCGCTACGGGACAGGAAAAAACTAATGAAAAACTGTTTTTT.

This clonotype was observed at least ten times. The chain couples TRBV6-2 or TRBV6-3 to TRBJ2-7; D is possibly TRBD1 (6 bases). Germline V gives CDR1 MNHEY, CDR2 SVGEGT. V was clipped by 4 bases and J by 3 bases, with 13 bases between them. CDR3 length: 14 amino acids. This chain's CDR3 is CASSSPGVIYEQYF. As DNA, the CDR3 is TGTGCCAGCAGTTCCCCAGGGGTTATCTACGAGCAGTACTTC.

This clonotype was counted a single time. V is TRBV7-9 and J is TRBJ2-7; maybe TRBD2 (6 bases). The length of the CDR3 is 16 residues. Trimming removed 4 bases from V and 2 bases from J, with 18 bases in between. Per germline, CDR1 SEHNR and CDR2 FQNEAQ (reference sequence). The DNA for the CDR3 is TGTGCCAGCAGCTGGCCGGCCGGGGACTTCCCCTACGAGCAGTACTTC. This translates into CASSWPAGDFPYEQYF.

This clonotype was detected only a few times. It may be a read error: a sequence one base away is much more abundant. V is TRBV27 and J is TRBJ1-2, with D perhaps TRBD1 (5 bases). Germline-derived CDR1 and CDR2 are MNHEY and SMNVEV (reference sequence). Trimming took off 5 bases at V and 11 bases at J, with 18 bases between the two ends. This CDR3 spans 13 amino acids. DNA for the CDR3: TGTGCCAGCAGTCCAGCCCCAGGGTTCAGGTACACCTTC. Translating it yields CASSPAPGFRYTF.

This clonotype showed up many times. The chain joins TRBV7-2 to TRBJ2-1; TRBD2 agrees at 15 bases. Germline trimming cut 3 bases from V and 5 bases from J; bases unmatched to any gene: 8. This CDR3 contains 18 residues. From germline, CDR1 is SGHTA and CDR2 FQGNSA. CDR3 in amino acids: CASSFGLAGGRKNNEQFF. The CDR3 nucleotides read TGTGCCAGCAGCTTCGGACTAGCGGGGGGGCGAAAGAACAATGAGCAGTTCTTC.

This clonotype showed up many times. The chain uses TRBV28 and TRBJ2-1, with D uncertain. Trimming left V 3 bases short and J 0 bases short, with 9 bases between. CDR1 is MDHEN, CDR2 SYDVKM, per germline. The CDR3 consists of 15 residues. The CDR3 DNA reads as TGTGCCAGCAGTTTGCTAAGAAGCTCCTACAATGAGCAGTTCTTC. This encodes CASSLLRSSYNEQFF.

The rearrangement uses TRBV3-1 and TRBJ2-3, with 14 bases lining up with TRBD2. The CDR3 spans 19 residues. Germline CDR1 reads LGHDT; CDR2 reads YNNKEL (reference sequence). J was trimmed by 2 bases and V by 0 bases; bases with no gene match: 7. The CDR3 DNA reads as TGTGCCAGCAGCCAAGAGGGACTAGCGGGGGAGACACACACAGATACGCAGTATTTT. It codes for CASSQEGLAGETHTDTQYF.

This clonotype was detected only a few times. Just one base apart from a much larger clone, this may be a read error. The CDR3 bases are TGTGCCAGCAGCTCGAGACAGGCCGCAGCAGATACGCAGTATTTT. This gives the protein CASSSRQAAADTQYF. The chain recombines TRBV7-9 with TRBJ2-3; possibly TRBD1 for D (6 bases). The CDR3 consists of 15 residues. Germline CDR1 reads SEHNR; CDR2 reads FQNEAQ (reference sequence). V was clipped by 4 bases and J by 4 bases, with 15 bases between them.

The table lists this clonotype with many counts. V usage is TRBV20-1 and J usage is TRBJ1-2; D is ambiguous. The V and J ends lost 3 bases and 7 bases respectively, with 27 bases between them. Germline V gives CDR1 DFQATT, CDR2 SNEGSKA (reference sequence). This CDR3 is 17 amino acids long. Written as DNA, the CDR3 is TGCAGTGCTAGGCTCCGCGTTTTGGACCGTTCTTCCTCTGGCTACACCTTC. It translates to CSARLRVLDRSSSGYTF.

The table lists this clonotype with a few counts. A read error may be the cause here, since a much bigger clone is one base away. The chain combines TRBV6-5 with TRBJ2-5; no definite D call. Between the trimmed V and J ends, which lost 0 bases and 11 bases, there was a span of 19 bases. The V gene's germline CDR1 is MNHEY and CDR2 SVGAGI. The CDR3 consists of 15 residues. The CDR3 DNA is TGTGCCAGCAGTTACTCGGGATCTGGGGTTAATGAGCAGTACTTC. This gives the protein CASSYSGSGVNEQYF.

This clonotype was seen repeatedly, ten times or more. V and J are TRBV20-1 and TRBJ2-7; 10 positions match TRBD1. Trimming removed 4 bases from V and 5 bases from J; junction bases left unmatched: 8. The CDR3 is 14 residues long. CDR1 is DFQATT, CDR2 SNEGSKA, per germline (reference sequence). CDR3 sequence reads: CSATTGTGVNEQYF. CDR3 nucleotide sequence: TGCAGTGCTACAACCGGGACAGGGGTAAACGAGCAGTACTTC.

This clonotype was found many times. DNA for the CDR3: TGTGCCAGCAGTTTCGGTCAGCGGGGGGGTGGGGAGACCCAGTACTTC. This translates into CASSFGQRGGGETQYF. The J gene is TRBJ2-5, the V gene TRBV12-3 or TRBV12-4, with 10 bases matching TRBD2. V was pared by 3 bases and J by 5 bases, with 9 bases of the junction left unmatched. The length of the CDR3 is 16 residues.

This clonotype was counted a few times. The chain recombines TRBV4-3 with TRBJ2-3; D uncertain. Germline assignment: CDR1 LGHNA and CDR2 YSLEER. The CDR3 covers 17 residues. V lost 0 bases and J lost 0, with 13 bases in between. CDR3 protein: CASSQDRTRASTDTQYF. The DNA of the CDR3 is TGCGCCAGCAGCCAAGATCGGACGCGTGCTAGCACAGATACGCAGTATTTT.

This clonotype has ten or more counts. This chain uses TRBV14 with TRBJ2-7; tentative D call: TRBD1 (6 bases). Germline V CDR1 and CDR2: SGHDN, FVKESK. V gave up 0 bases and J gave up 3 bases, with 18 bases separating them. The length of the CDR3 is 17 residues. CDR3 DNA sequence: TGTGCCAGCAGCCAAGACTCAATATGGGGGCAGTTCTACGAGCAGTACTTC. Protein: CASSQDSIWGQFYEQYF.

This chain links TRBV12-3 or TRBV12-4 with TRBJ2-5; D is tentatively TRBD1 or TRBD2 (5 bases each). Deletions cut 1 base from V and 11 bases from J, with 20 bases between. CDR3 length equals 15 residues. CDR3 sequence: CASSLVGTASQEQYF. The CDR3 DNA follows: TGTGCCAGCAGTTTAGTTGGGACGGCGTCCCAGGAGCAGTACTTC.

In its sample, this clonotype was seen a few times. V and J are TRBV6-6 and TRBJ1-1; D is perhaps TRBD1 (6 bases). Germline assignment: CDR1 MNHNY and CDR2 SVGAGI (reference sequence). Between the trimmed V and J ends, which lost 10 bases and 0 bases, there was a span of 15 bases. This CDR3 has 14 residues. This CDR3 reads CATHKGEMNTEAFF. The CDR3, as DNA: TGTGCCACCCATAAGGGGGAAATGAACACTGAAGCTTTCTTT.

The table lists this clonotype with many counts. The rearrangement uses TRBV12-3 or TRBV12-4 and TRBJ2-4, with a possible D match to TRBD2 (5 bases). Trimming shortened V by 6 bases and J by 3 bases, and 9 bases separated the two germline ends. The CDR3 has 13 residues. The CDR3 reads CASSPGNKNIQYF. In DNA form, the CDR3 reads TGTGCCAGCAGCCCGGGAAACAAAAACATTCAGTACTTC.

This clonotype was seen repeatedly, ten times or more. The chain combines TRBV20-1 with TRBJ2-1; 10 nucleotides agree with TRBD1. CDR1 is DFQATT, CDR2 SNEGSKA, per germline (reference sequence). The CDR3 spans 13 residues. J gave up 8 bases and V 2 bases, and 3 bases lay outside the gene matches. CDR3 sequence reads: CSARRDRGDEQFF. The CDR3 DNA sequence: TGCAGTGCTAGACGGGACAGGGGTGATGAGCAGTTCTTC.

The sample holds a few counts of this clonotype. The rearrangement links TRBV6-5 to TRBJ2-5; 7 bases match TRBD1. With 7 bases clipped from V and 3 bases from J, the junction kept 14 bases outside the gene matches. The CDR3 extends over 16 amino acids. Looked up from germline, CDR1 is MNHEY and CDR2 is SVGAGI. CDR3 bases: TGTGCCAGCACCCTAGCCTACTCGGGGACAGAAGAGACCCAGTACTTC. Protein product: CASTLAYSGTEETQYF.

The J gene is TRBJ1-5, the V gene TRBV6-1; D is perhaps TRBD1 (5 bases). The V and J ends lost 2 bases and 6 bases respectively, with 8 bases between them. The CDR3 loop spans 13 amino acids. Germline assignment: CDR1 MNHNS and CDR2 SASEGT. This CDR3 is CASSERDGQPQHF. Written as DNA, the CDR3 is TGTGCCAGCAGTGAAAGGGACGGTCAGCCCCAGCATTTT.

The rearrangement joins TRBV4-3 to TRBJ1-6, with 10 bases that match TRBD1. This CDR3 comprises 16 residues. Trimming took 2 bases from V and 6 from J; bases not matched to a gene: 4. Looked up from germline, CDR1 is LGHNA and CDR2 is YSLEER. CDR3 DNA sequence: TGCGCCAGCAGCCAACACCGGGACAGGGGTAATTCACCCCTCCACTTT. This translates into CASSQHRDRGNSPLHF.

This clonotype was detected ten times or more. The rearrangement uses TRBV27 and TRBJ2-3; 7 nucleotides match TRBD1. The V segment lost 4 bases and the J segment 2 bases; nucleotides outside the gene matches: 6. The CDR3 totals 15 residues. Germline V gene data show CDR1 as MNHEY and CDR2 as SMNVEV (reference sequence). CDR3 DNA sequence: TGTGCCAGCAGTTCGGGACAGTTTCTCACAGATACGCAGTATTTT. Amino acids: CASSSGQFLTDTQYF.

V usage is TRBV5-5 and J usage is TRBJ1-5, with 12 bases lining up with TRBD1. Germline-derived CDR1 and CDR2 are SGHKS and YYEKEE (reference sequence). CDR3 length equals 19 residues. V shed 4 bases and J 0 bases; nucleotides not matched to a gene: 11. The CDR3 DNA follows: TGTGCCAGCAGCACCATTCCGGGACAGGGGGCCTATAGCAATCAGCCCCAGCATTTT. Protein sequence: CASSTIPGQGAYSNQPQHF.

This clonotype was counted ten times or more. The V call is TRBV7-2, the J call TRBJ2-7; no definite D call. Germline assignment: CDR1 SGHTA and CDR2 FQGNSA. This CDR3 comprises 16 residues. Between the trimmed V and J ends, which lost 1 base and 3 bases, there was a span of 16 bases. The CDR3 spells CASSLVTELRFYEQYF. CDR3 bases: TGTGCCAGCAGCTTAGTTACAGAGCTAAGATTCTACGAGCAGTACTTC.